The sequence of this TCR beta chain was determined in a study of long-term antiretroviral therapy in people with HIV. General study points: Comparison with controls showed narrower CDR3 length ranges in HIV repertoires.

As to this clone: What it binds is unknown.

Researchers report immunoSEQ v3.0 was run at survey level. Here immunoSEQ multiplex PCR was the method, and the copy in TCRdb shows in-frame clones only, minus some. This table has more than 7,500 clones, 65% to 85% appearing once. This specimen was unsorted PBMCs, taken 0.4 years before starting antiretroviral therapy. This clonotype was obtained from a young man with HIV.

The CDR3 reads CASRTSGTSWGYTF. CDR3 nucleotides: TGTGCCAGCAGAACCAGCGGGACTTCTTGGGGCTACACCTTC. V is TRBV28 and J is TRBJ1-2; tentatively, D is TRBD1 (5 bases). The length of the CDR3 is 14 residues. With 6 bases removed from V and 8 bases from J, the gap between germline ends came to 19 bases. CDR1 and CDR2 (germline): MDHEN, SYDVKM.